Each of the 13 T cell receptor beta chains below was sequenced from the same sample in a study of cytotoxic CD8 clonotypes in ibrutinib-treated CLL. This table comes from immunoSEQ multiplex PCR, and its TCRdb copy is limited to in-frame clones, with some not included. The sample consists of some 40,000 clones, about 65% of them appearing once. This specimen consisted of PBMCs, obtained at disease progression, from a patient treated with ibrutinib. The source of these receptors is a human donor with chronic lymphocytic leukemia.

The chain recombines TRBV5-1 with TRBJ2-7, with 8 bases aligning to TRBD1. The trim removed 2 bases at V and 0 bases at J, leaving 4 bases unmatched. Germline-derived CDR1 and CDR2 are SGHRS and YFSETQ. The CDR3 length is 15 residues. The CDR3 sequence: CASSFYTGGSYEQYF. The CDR3 region has the DNA TGCGCCAGCAGCTTTTACACAGGGGGCTCCTACGAGCAGTACTTC.

The chain joins TRBV11-2 to TRBJ2-7; D is undetermined. The CDR3 runs to 11 residues. V lost 3 bases and J 3 bases, leaving 3 bases between the germline ends. Germline V gives CDR1 SGHAT, CDR2 FQNNGV. The CDR3 protein is CASSFHYEQYF. CDR3 DNA: TGTGCCAGCAGCTTTCACTACGAGCAGTACTTC.

This rearrangement joins TRBV10-1 to TRBJ1-4; possible D gene TRBD1, 6 bases. CDR3 length: 14 residues. With 2 bases removed from V and 5 bases from J, the gap between germline ends came to 9 bases. Germline values: CDR1 WNHNN, CDR2 SYGVQD (reference sequence). The CDR3 bases are TGCGCCAGCAGTGAGGACAGGCTCAATGAAAAACTGTTTTTT. As protein: CASSEDRLNEKLFF.

This chain joins TRBV28 and TRBJ2-7; 7 bases line up with TRBD1. Germline assignment: CDR1 MDHEN and CDR2 SYDVKM. The CDR3 runs 16 residues. V was pared by 3 bases and J by 3 bases, with 11 bases of the junction left unmatched. This CDR3 reads CASSLLSGQSFYEQYF. The CDR3 DNA reads as TGTGCCAGCAGTTTGCTCTCGGGACAGAGCTTCTACGAGCAGTACTTC.

The gene calls are TRBV4-3 and TRBJ1-2; D uncertain. This CDR3 region has 15 residues. Germline V gives CDR1 LGHNA, CDR2 YSLEER. Trimming removed 0 bases from V and 0 bases from J, with 8 bases in between. CDR3 amino acids: CASSQEVQANYGYTF. Here the CDR3 DNA reads TGCGCCAGCAGCCAAGAAGTGCAAGCTAACTATGGCTACACCTTC.

Only a few counts were recorded for this clone. The genes are TRBV19 and TRBJ2-4; D gene ambiguous. V was shortened by 5 bases and J by 8 bases, with 16 bases between the two germline ends. The CDR3 length is 14 residues. Germline loops: CDR1 LNHDA, CDR2 SQIVND (reference sequence). The CDR3 is CASSALTSPYIQYF. DNA for the CDR3: TGTGCCAGTAGTGCCTTGACCAGCCCTTACATTCAGTACTTC.

This rearrangement joins TRBV11-2 to TRBJ1-1; 9 bases fit TRBD1. Germline CDR1 reads SGHAT; CDR2 reads FQNNGV. The CDR3 loop spans 15 amino acids. V lost 6 bases and J lost 1; bases outside the gene matches: 6. CDR3 loop: CASRDRGGRNTEAFF. CDR3 nucleotides: TGTGCCAGCAGGGACAGGGGCGGGCGGAACACTGAAGCTTTCTTT.

The J gene is TRBJ1-1, the V gene TRBV27; the match to TRBD1 covers 7 bases. V shed 11 bases and J 4 bases; nucleotides not matched to a gene: 13. In germline, CDR1 is MNHEY, CDR2 SMNVEV (reference sequence). This CDR3 region has 14 residues. The CDR3 is CAQPDRDFSTEAFF. The CDR3 coding sequence is TGTGCCCAACCTGACAGGGATTTTAGCACTGAAGCTTTCTTT.

V usage is TRBV11-3 and J usage is TRBJ1-1; no clear D gene. V gave up 3 bases and J gave up 0 bases, with 8 bases separating them. The CDR3 loop spans 14 amino acids. Looked up from germline, CDR1 is SGHNT and CDR2 is YENEEA. The CDR3 DNA follows: TGTGCCAGCAGCTTGGAGATCTTGAACACTGAAGCTTTCTTT. This translates into CASSLEILNTEAFF.

The genes are TRBV30 and TRBJ2-3, with 12 bases matching TRBD2. With V trimmed by 3 bases and J by 1 base, 2 bases remained unmatched. Germline lookup yields CDR1 GTSNPN and CDR2 SVGIG (reference sequence). The CDR3 is 15 amino acids. CDR3 coding DNA: TGTGCCTGGAGAAGACTAGCGGGAGGCACAGATACGCAGTATTTT. Translation: CAWRRLAGGTDTQYF.

The genes are TRBV19 and TRBJ2-1; 11 bases are a match to TRBD2. The CDR3 runs 13 residues. Germline CDR1 and CDR2: LNHDA and SQIVND (reference sequence). After removal of 5 bases from V and 9 bases from J, the junction contained 3 bases not matched to a gene. CDR3 in amino acids: CASSWGTSGEQFF. The CDR3 DNA sequence: TGTGCCAGTAGTTGGGGGACTAGCGGTGAGCAGTTCTTC.

The chain combines TRBV11-3 with TRBJ2-7, with D tentatively TRBD1 or TRBD2 (5 bases each). V lost 5 bases and J lost 3, with 20 bases in between. In germline, CDR1 is SGHNT, CDR2 YENEEA. The CDR3 consists of 16 residues. CDR3 loop: CASSIRSGLGRYEQYF. As DNA, the CDR3 is TGTGCCAGCAGCATCCGGTCGGGGCTTGGGCGCTACGAGCAGTACTTC.

This clone was detected only a few times. The V call is TRBV7-8, the J call TRBJ2-7; TRBD1 is a possible D gene (7 bases). V was trimmed by 1 base and J by 0 bases, leaving 13 bases between them. The CDR3 consists of 16 residues. Germline V lookup: CDR1 SGHVS, CDR2 FQNEAQ. The CDR3 spells CASSLVGGGASYEQYF. As DNA, the CDR3 is TGTGCCAGCAGCTTAGTAGGGGGCGGGGCCTCCTACGAGCAGTACTTC.